This TCR beta chain was observed in a study of T-cell memory formation after mild COVID-19. Looking at the study overall: TCR clusters mostly belonged to single donors. Study-wide findings and caveats: Some SARS-CoV-2-responding clones were already detected in memory before infection. CD4/CD8 balance characterized clones contracting day 15 to 85, and CD4+ skew characterized later expanders. Contracting CD4+ clones were located mainly in CM and EM, and CD8+ clones in EMRA.

The V gene's germline CDR1 is MGHRA and CDR2 YSYEKL. The germline V and J ends were trimmed by 0 bases and 6 bases, with 11 bases remaining between them. This CDR3 is 14 amino acids long. This clonotype turned up a few times. Its antigen is currently unknown. Each CDR3 protein is one row after TCRdb ran MiXCR on the 5' RACE reads. The data hold about 290,000 distinct CDR3 sequences, with 15% observed a single time. The TCR sequence derives from a young man who had mild COVID-19 (a few samples of this study predate the infection). Cell type and time point are not known. Material for sequencing was PBMCs or a T cell subset sorted from them (not recorded which). The chain is built from TRBV4-1 and TRBJ2-5; unclear D gene. CDR3: CASSQEQIWKTQYF. CDR3 coding DNA: TGCGCCAGCAGCCAAGAACAGATCTGGAAGACCCAGTACTTC.